The present T cell receptor (beta chain) was sequenced within a study of beta chain features in type 1 diabetes. Turning to this clone: As yet, its antigen is unknown.

Study observations and caveats: Diminished insertions and augmented deletions at VDJ junctions characterized type 1 diabetes patients.

A CD45RO/CCR7/CD25/CD127/CD95/CD27 panel sorted naive, central memory, regulatory and stem cell-like memory CD4+ cells. What was sequenced were expressed TCRB transcripts, since all of the isolated RNA had been reverse transcribed. Each sample of naive, central memory or regulatory T cells had, on average, about 3.6 million reads. Sequencing was performed with immunoSEQ multiplex PCR; in TCRdb, only in-frame clones are kept and a portion is missing. The data show 810,000 or so clones, roughly 15% seen once. This CDR3 region has 14 residues. From germline, CDR1 is SGHNT and CDR2 YYREEE (reference sequence). V shed 4 bases and J 3 bases; nucleotides not matched to a gene: 3.

Sequenced material: naive CD4+ T cells from blood. This sequence was found in a woman aged 18-30 years in good health. This sequence joins TRBV5-4 and TRBJ1-4; TRBD1 matches at 7 bases. In DNA form, the CDR3 reads TGTGCCAGCAGCCCCGGGACAGCTAATGAAAAACTGTTTTTT. Amino acid sequence: CASSPGTANEKLFF.